This T cell receptor (beta chain) is from a study of T-cell reconstitution after alpha-beta-depleted transplantation in children. Preparation of the TCRbeta library involved a method that used unique molecular identifiers. TCRdb reprocessed the PCR reads with MiXCR, giving one entry per CDR3 protein. Seen here are tens of thousands of distinct CDR3 sequences, around 7.9% observed once, and the top ten hold over 2.5%. This clonotype has at least ten counts. Trimming cost V 0 bases and J 4 bases, with 12 bases left between them. The CDR3 loop spans 16 amino acids. Germline CDR1 is ENHRY and CDR2 is SYGVKD.

V is TRBV10-3 and J is TRBJ2-2; a weak D match, TRBD1 (5 bases). Sequences were derived from PBMCs from the stem cell graft donor, sampled from the stem cell graft. The receptor's source is a human donor who donated a stem cell graft to a child with acute lymphoblastic leukemia. CDR3 region: CAISESGQKFTGELFF. DNA of the CDR3: TGTGCCATCAGTGAGTCGGGGCAGAAGTTCACCGGGGAGCTGTTTTTT.